Sequencing of this T cell receptor (beta chain) was carried out in a study of blood T cell repertoires in COVID-19. Study in general: Some COVID-19 samples were acute and others convalescent; all came from the United States, Italy and Spain. Sample material is recorded as cDNA or gDNA derived from T cells, B-cell-depleted T cells, or PBMCs.

The method was immunoSEQ multiplex PCR; TCRdb's version includes in-frame clones alone and lacks a portion of them. The sample yields about 300,000 clones, 85% to 90% seen once. The length of the CDR3 is 16 residues. V gave up 1 base and J gave up 3 bases; unmatched junction bases: 5. Germline V gives CDR1 SGHKS, CDR2 YYEKEE (reference sequence). While infection was still active, Seattle patients were enrolled and then followed longitudinally. The sample taken for sequencing was peripheral blood. The chain links TRBV5-5 to TRBJ2-1, with 9 bases aligning to TRBD1. This TCR came from a woman younger than 45 with COVID-19, enrolled during active disease. The CDR3 here is CASSLSGQGIYNEQFF. The DNA of the CDR3 is TGTGCCAGCAGCTTGTCCGGACAGGGGATCTACAATGAGCAGTTCTTC. The entire variable domain, with the rest obtained from reference TRBV5-5 and TRBJ2-1, is as follows: DAGVTQSPTHLIKTRGQQVTLRCSPISGHKSVSWYQQVLGQGPQFIFQYYEKEERGRGNFPDRFSARQFPNYSSELNVNALLLGDSALYLCASSLSGQGIYNEQFFGPGTRLTVL.